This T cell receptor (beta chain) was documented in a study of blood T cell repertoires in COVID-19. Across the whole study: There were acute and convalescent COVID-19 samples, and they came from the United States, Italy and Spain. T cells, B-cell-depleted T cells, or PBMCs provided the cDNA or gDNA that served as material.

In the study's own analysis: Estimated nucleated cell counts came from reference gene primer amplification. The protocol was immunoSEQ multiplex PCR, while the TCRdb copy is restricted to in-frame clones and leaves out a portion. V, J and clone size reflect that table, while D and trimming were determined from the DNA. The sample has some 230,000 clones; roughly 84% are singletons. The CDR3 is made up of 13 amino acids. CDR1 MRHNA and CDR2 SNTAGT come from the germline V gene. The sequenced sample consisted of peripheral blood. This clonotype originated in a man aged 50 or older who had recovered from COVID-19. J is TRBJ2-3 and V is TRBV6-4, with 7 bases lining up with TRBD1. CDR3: CASRGPGTDTQYF. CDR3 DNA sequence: TGTGCTTCTAGGGGGCCTGGCACAGATACGCAGTATTTT.